This T cell receptor beta chain was documented in a study of response to subunit inactivated influenza vaccine (dated by TCRdb to 2016 to 2018). In terms of the full investigation: The study used deep quantitative T cell receptor repertoire profiling to track responses to a trivalent subunit inactivated influenza vaccine. What the study reported, not specific to this receptor: The authors suggested that each seasonal influenza vaccination may recruit only a limited number of new T cells.

Comments on this clonotype: This clone's antigen is unknown. No per-base quality is available; no much larger clone lies one base away.

The method behind the library was RT-PCR. Sequencing used an Illumina HiSeq 2500. The raw public reads went through TCRdb reprocessing: fastp at Q25, MiXCR clone calling, in-frame beta chains kept. Entries that share a CDR3 protein sequence are merged under the most common genes and DNA. A total of about 540,000 distinct CDR3 sequences appear in this sample, 20% to 25% of them only once. The ten largest clones capture approximately 3% of the sample. The germline V end is reduced by 1 base and the J end by 0 bases; junction bases left unmatched: 5. Including the terminal cysteine and phenylalanine, the CDR3 comprises 16 residues. The DNA shown is the 48-base CDR3, in frame from base 1. The germline V gene (reference sequence) gives CDR1 as LGHDT and CDR2 as YNNKEL. The same sample was also studied in work on T cells expressing NK-cell markers. As the second publication notes: TCR beta cDNA libraries were made by 5'RACE template switching that added a universal primer site and unique molecular identifiers. Three sorted T-cell subsets (CD3+CD56+NKG2C+, CD3+CD56+NKG2C- and CD3+CD56-NKG2C+) from fewer than 10 donors had their TCR beta-chain repertoires profiled. Seven of the eight sequenced donors were HCMV-seropositive and one was HCMV-seronegative. In several experiments an anti-gammadeltaTCR antibody was added to restrict sorting to alphabetaTCR-expressing T cells. In more than 5 donors, the dominant CD3+CD56+NKG2C+ clonotypes were found to rank among the top 10 CD8+ clonotypes and to make up 1.0-7.0% of CD8+ T cells. Those dominant clonotypes were again the most abundant among CD3+CD56-NKG2C+ cells in four donors, at about 25-60.1%. Whether the expanded NKG2C-expressing T cell clones were specific for HCMV antigens was left unclear. The eight sequenced donors were randomly selected healthy volunteers, three men and five women. HCMV-specific IgG was detected in serum with a commercial ELISA kit to determine HCMV serostatus. Peripheral blood mononuclear cells were isolated from blood by Ficoll density gradient centrifugation. Using Miltenyi isolation kits, CD4+ and CD8+ T cells were isolated from PBMC through magnetic immunoseparation. cDNA synthesis was primed from the TCR beta constant segment, followed by two successive PCR amplification steps. Sequencing of the libraries produced 2 x 150 bp reads on Illumina HiSeq 2000/2500, MiSeq or NextSeq. MIGEC was used to demultiplex reads and group the reads by UMI, and MiTCR was used to assemble and quantify clonotypes. To exclude erroneous sequences, any TCR cDNA sequence not supported by at least two reads was discarded. The tcR package was used for downstream repertoire analysis, and clonotypes were matched across fractions by CDR3 nucleotide sequence plus V segment. VDJmatch was used to annotate antigen specificity against VDJdb, with one amino acid substitution in CDR3 permitted.

Sequences were derived from CD4+ T cells sorted from PBMCs, sampled about 13 days after vaccination. The rearrangement joined TRBV3-1 to TRBJ2-7; 8 middle bases align to TRBD2. This clonotype originated in a man aged 50-59 years who received an inactivated influenza vaccine. Donor details come from another sample of the same person, matched by shared clones. The CDR3 has the sequence CASSQGVGTSSYEQYF. The base sequence is TGTGCCAGCAGCCAAGGAGTCGGGACTAGCTCCTACGAGCAGTACTTC.